These T cell receptor beta chains were read from a single sample in a study of cytomegalovirus exposure and HLA in healthy donors. Clones were read by immunoSEQ multiplex PCR, and TCRdb kept only the in-frame ones, dropping some. Among 150,000 to 200,000 clones listed, roughly four fifths were seen once. The sample consisted of PBMCs. The receptors shown here come from a woman aged 40 to 49 in good health and CMV-seronegative. CDR3s include the opening cysteine and the closing phenylalanine or tryptophan. Fields, in order: CDR3 length, D gene, V gene, J gene, clone size, CDR3 protein, CDR3 DNA. The D gene is left open where the match is weak. Clone size appears in some rows only: once, few, many, or a class for an expanded clone.

17	.	TRBV18	TRBJ1-4	few	CASSPIMPSSRPEKLFF	TGTGCCAGCTCACCAATCATGCCTTCCAGTCGCCCTGAAAAACTGTTTTTT
16	TRBD1	TRBV5-1	TRBJ2-7	.	CASSLDFWDSAYEQYF	TGCGCCAGCAGCTTAGATTTTTGGGACAGTGCCTACGAGCAGTACTTC
13	TRBD2	TRBV7-9	TRBJ2-5	.	CASSSPMGGDLNF	TGTGCCAGCAGTTCTCCTATGGGGGGGGACCTAAACTTC
12	TRBD1	TRBV6-5	TRBJ1-2	.	CASSRQGGGYTF	TGTGCCAGCAGTAGACAGGGAGGTGGCTACACCTTC
16	TRBD1	TRBV14	TRBJ2-3	.	CASSQLGTGSSDTQYF	TGTGCCAGCAGCCAATTGGGGACAGGGAGTTCAGATACGCAGTATTTT
13	.	TRBV10-2	TRBJ1-2	.	CASSEDKFYGYTF	TGCGCCAGCAGTGAGGACAAGTTCTATGGCTACACCTTC
17	.	TRBV7-8	TRBJ2-1	.	CASSFPFGAGSYNEQFF	TGTGCCAGCAGCTTCCCCTTTGGGGCGGGATCCTACAATGAGCAGTTCTTC
17	TRBD2	TRBV28	TRBJ2-1	once	CASSLWVAGVSYNEQFF	TGTGCCAGCAGTTTATGGGTAGCGGGGGTATCCTACAATGAGCAGTTCTTC
14	.	TRBV7-7	TRBJ2-1	once	CASSPQATSPHQFF	TGTGCCAGCAGCCCCCAAGCGACTTCCCCCCACCAGTTCTTC
14	TRBD1	TRBV7-2	TRBJ2-1	.	CASSRDRGSNEQFF	TGTGCCAGCAGCCGGGACAGGGGGAGCAATGAGCAGTTCTTC